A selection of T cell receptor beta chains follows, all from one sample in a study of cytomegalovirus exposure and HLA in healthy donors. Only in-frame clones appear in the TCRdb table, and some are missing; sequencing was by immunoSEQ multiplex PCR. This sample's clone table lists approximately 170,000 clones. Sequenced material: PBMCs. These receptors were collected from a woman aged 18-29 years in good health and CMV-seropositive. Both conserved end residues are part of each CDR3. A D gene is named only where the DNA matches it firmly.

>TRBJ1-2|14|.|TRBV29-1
TGCAGCGTTACCCGGAAGTTAGCAAACTATGGCTACACCTTC
CSVTRKLANYGYTF
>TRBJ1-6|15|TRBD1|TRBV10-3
TGTGCCATCAGTGAGTCTAATAGGGACAGTCCTCCCCTCCACTTT
CAISESNRDSPPLHF
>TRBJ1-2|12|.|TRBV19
TGTGCCAGTAGTAGACAGCTGTATGGCTACACCTTC
CASSRQLYGYTF
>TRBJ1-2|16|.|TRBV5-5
TGTGCCAGCAGCTTGCGGGGGGACACCGCTAACTATGGCTACACCTTC
CASSLRGDTANYGYTF
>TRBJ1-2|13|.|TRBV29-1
TGCAGCGTTTCAACAGGGAGGGACTATGGCTACACCTTC
CSVSTGRDYGYTF
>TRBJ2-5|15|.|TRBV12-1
TGTGCCAGCAGCTTTTTGGGACAGGAGGGGGAGACCCAGTACTTC
CASSFLGQEGETQYF
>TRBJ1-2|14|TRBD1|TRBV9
TGTGCCAGCAGCGCCAACACAGGGGGCGTACGCTACACCTTC
CASSANTGGVRYTF
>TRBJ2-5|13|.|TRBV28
TGTGCCAGTGTACAGGGAACCCAAGAGACCCAGTACTTC
CASVQGTQETQYF
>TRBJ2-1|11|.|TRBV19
TGTGCCGTCTCTGAGTACAATGAGCAGTTCTTC
CAVSEYNEQFF
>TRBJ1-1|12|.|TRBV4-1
TGTGCCAGCAGCCACCAGACAGGTGAGGCTTTCTTT
CASSHQTGEAFF
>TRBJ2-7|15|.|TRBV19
TGTGCCAGTACCCCGGACTCGGCGAACTCCTACGAGCAGTACTTC
CASTPDSANSYEQYF
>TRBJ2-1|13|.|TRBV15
TGTGCCACCAGCAGATCTGCGATAAGTGAGCAGTTCTTC
CATSRSAISEQFF
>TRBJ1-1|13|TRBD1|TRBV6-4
TGTGCCAGCAGGGACAGGGGAAACACTGAAGCTTTCTTT
CASRDRGNTEAFF
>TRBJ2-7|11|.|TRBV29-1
TGCAGCGTTGACGGGGGCTACGAGCAGTACTTC
CSVDGGYEQYF
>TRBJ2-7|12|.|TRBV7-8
TGTGCCAGCAGCTGGACAGACTACGAGCAGTACTTC
CASSWTDYEQYF
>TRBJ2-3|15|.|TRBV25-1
TGTGCCAGCAGTGACGACACACAGGGTGGGGATACGCAGTATTTT
CASSDDTQGGDTQYF
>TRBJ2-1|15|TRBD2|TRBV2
TGTGCCAGCAGTGGGGGACTAGGGCTCTACAATGAGCAGTTCTTC
CASSGGLGLYNEQFF
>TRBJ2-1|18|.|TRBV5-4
TGTGCCAGCAGCTTGGGCCCACCTGAGACACCTCCCTACAATGAGCAGTTCTTC
CASSLGPPETPPYNEQFF
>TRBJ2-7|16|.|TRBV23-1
TGCGCCAGCAGTCAATCCATTCATACGGTAACCTACGAGCAGTACTTC
CASSQSIHTVTYEQYF
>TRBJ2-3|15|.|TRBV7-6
TGTGCCAGCAGCCCCGTGCCCCGGTCCACAGATACGCAGTATTTT
CASSPVPRSTDTQYF
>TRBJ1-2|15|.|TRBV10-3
TGTGCCATCAGTGCCTTGGCAGGGAACGAATATGGCTACACCTTC
CAISALAGNEYGYTF
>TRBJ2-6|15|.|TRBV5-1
TGCGCCAGCAGTGTGTGGGGGGCTGGGGCCAACGTCCTGACTTTC
CASSVWGAGANVLTF
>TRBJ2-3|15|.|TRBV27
TGTGCCAGCAGTTTATTAGAGGAAAGCACAGATACGCAGTATTTT
CASSLLEESTDTQYF
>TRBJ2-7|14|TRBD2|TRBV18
TGTGCCAGCTCACCACCGGGACTAGCTTACGAGCAGTACTTC
CASSPPGLAYEQYF
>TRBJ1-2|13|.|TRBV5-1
TGCGCCAGCACCCCTACAGGGTCGGATGGCTACACCTTC
CASTPTGSDGYTF
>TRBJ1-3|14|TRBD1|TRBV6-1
TGTGCCAGCAGGACAGGGAGCTCTGGAAACACCATATATTTT
CASRTGSSGNTIYF
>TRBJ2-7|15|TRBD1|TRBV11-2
TGTGCCAGCAGCTTGACAGGGTCTTTCTCCTACGAGCAGTACTTC
CASSLTGSFSYEQYF
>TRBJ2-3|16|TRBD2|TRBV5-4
TGTGCCAGCAGCCACCTAGCGGATCTTGACACAGATACGCAGTATTTT
CASSHLADLDTDTQYF
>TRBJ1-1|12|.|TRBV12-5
TGTGCTAGTGGTTTCCGGGGCACTGAAGCTTTCTTT
CASGFRGTEAFF
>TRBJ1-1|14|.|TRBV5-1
TGCGCCAGCAGCCTTTTGACGGGGAACACTGAAGCTTTCTTT
CASSLLTGNTEAFF
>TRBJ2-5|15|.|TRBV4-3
TGCGCCAGCAGCCAAGGGGAAGGGGTTTTCGAGACCCAGTACTTC
CASSQGEGVFETQYF
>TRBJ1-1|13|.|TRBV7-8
TGTGCCAGCAGCTTGGGCCTGGGCACTGAAGCTTTCTTT
CASSLGLGTEAFF
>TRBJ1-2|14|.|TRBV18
TGTGCCAGCTCACTAAAGGACAGTTCGAGCGGCTACACCTTC
CASSLKDSSSGYTF
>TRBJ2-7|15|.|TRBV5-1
TGCGCCAGCAGCTTGACACAGGTGAGCTCCTACGAGCAGTACTTC
CASSLTQVSSYEQYF
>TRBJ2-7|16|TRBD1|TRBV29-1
TGCAGCGCCCAAAAAGTTACAGGGGATGGGTCCTACGAGCAGTACTTC
CSAQKVTGDGSYEQYF
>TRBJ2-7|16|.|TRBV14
TGTGCCAGCAGCGCCAGCAGCGTCATGGACTCCTACGAGCAGTACTTC
CASSASSVMDSYEQYF
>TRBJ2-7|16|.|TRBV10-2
TGCGCCAGCAGTGATAGCTCGGGGGGCCGGTCCTACGAGCAGTACTTC
CASSDSSGGRSYEQYF
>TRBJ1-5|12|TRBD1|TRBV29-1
TGCAGCGTCCGACAGGGTGATCAGCCCCAGCATTTT
CSVRQGDQPQHF
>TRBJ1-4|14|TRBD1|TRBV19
TGTGCCAGTATGGACAGGGGTTTTAATGAAAAACTGTTTTTT
CASMDRGFNEKLFF
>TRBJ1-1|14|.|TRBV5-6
TGTGCCAGCAGCTGGGACACCGCGGACACTGAAGCTTTCTTT
CASSWDTADTEAFF
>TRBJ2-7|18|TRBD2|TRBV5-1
TGCGCCAGCAGCTTGGCCTTTTCTAGCGGGAGGCCCTCCTACGAGCAGTACTTC
CASSLAFSSGRPSYEQYF
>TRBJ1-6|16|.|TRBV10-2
TGCGCCAGCAGGGGAACTGGGGGGGCAATCAATTCACCCCTCCACTTT
CASRGTGGAINSPLHF
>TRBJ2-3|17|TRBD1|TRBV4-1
TGCGCCAGCAGCCAACTCCCGGGACAGGTCAGCACAGATACGCAGTATTTT
CASSQLPGQVSTDTQYF
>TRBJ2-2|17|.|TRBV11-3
TGTGCCAGCAGCCGCTTGCTGGGGCCGCCCCTAGTCGGGGAGCTGTTTTTT
CASSRLLGPPLVGELFF
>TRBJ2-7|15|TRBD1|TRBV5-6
TGTGCCAGCAGCCGACAGGGGAAGAGCTCCTACGAGCAGTACTTC
CASSRQGKSSYEQYF
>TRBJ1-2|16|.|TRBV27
TGTGCCAGCAGTTTAGACTGGACCGGGGGAGGGTATGGCTACACCTTC
CASSLDWTGGGYGYTF
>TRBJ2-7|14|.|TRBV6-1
TGTGCCAGCAGAAGACAGGCCGATACCCACGAGCAGTACTTC
CASRRQADTHEQYF
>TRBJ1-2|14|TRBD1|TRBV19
TGTGCCAGTAGGAGGACAGGGCCTCAGTATGGCTACACCTTC
CASRRTGPQYGYTF
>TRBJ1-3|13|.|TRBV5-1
TGCGCCAGCAGTCTTCTCTCTGGAAACACCATATATTTT
CASSLLSGNTIYF
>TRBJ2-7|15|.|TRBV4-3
TGCGCCAGCAGCCGGATGACAGGAAACCCTTACGAGCAGTACTTC
CASSRMTGNPYEQYF
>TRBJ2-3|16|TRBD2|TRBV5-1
TGCGCCAGCAGCCGACTTAGCGGGGGGGCAGCAGATACGCAGTATTTT
CASSRLSGGAADTQYF
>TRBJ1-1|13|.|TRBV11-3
TGTGCCAGCGGGGTCGGGGGTGTAAGTGAAGCTTTCTTT
CASGVGGVSEAFF
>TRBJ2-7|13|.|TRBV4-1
TGCGCCAGCAGCCACCGACTCTCCTACGAGCAGTACTTC
CASSHRLSYEQYF
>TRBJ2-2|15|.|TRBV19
TGTGCCAGTAGACCCTCGGGGGTTAGCACCGGGGAGCTGTTTTTT
CASRPSGVSTGELFF
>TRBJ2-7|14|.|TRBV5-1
TGCGCCAGCAGCAAAGCGGGCCACCCCTTGGAGCAGTACTTC
CASSKAGHPLEQYF